Listed below are T cell receptor beta chains from one sample, sequenced in a study of blood T cell repertoires in COVID-19. TCRdb's table, derived via immunoSEQ multiplex PCR, lists solely in-frame clones and lacks some. The sample lists 310,000 or so clones; about nine tenths were seen once. Material for sequencing was PBMCs or T cells enriched from blood (not recorded which). The receptors stem from a woman younger than 45 who had recovered from COVID-19. CDR3s include the opening cysteine and the closing phenylalanine or tryptophan. D genes are given only for firm matches. A row's size may be missing; if present it is once, few, many or a size class.

j_gene: TRBJ2-4; abundance: once; v_gene: TRBV27; d_gene: TRBD2; CDR3aa: CASSLREGNIQYF; CDR3nt: TGTGCCAGCAGTCTCCGGGAGGGGAACATTCAGTACTTC
j_gene: TRBJ1-6; abundance: .; v_gene: TRBV7-9; d_gene: TRBD1; CDR3aa: CASSLDTGGYNSPLHF; CDR3nt: TGTGCCAGCAGCTTAGATACAGGGGGTTATAATTCACCCCTCCACTTT
j_gene: TRBJ2-1; abundance: once; v_gene: TRBV7-9; d_gene: TRBD2; CDR3aa: CASSRTSGNNEQFF; CDR3nt: TGTGCCAGCAGTCGGACTAGCGGGAACAATGAGCAGTTCTTC
j_gene: TRBJ1-6; abundance: .; v_gene: TRBV30; d_gene: .; CDR3aa: CAWSVGQGRSPLHF; CDR3nt: TGTGCCTGGAGTGTAGGTCAGGGGCGTTCACCCCTCCACTTT
j_gene: TRBJ2-5; abundance: .; v_gene: TRBV24-1; d_gene: .; CDR3aa: CATSEGRGLLIETQYF; CDR3nt: TGTGCCACCAGTGAGGGCAGGGGCCTACTAATAGAGACCCAGTACTTC
j_gene: TRBJ2-1; abundance: .; v_gene: TRBV4-2; d_gene: TRBD2; CDR3aa: CASSPDLADYNEQFF; CDR3nt: TGTGCCAGCAGCCCCGATCTAGCGGATTACAATGAGCAGTTCTTC
j_gene: TRBJ1-5; abundance: .; v_gene: TRBV18; d_gene: .; CDR3aa: CASSPLLVQNNQPQHF; CDR3nt: TGTGCCAGCTCACCACTCTTAGTACAGAACAATCAGCCCCAGCATTTT
j_gene: TRBJ2-7; abundance: few; v_gene: TRBV28; d_gene: .; CDR3aa: CASSFTGFSYEQYF; CDR3nt: TGTGCCAGCAGTTTTACAGGCTTCTCCTACGAGCAGTACTTC
j_gene: TRBJ2-7; abundance: .; v_gene: TRBV5-4; d_gene: TRBD2; CDR3aa: CASSSGTSYEQYF; CDR3nt: TGTGCCAGCAGCTCCGGGACTAGCTACGAGCAGTACTTC
j_gene: TRBJ2-5; abundance: .; v_gene: TRBV5-1; d_gene: TRBD1; CDR3aa: CASSPGTGLETQYF; CDR3nt: TGCGCCAGCAGCCCCGGGACAGGGTTAGAGACCCAGTACTTC
j_gene: TRBJ1-5; abundance: .; v_gene: TRBV6-2/TRBV6-3; d_gene: TRBD1; CDR3aa: CASSRQGGYQPQHF; CDR3nt: TGTGCCAGCAGCAGACAGGGAGGCTATCAGCCCCAGCATTTT
j_gene: TRBJ1-1; abundance: .; v_gene: TRBV6-5; d_gene: TRBD1; CDR3aa: CASSYSRRGHTEAFF; CDR3nt: TGTGCCAGCAGTTACTCGAGGAGGGGGCACACTGAAGCTTTCTTT
j_gene: TRBJ2-7; abundance: .; v_gene: TRBV27; d_gene: .; CDR3aa: CASSNNPTAYYEQYF; CDR3nt: TGTGCCAGCAGCAACAACCCGACAGCATACTACGAGCAGTACTTC
j_gene: TRBJ2-7; abundance: once; v_gene: TRBV29-1; d_gene: TRBD1; CDR3aa: CSARGQAPYYEQYF; CDR3nt: TGCAGCGCCCGAGGACAGGCACCTTACTACGAGCAGTACTTC
j_gene: TRBJ1-5; abundance: .; v_gene: TRBV12-3/TRBV12-4; d_gene: .; CDR3aa: CASSRVSNQPQHF; CDR3nt: TGTGCCAGCAGTCGGGTTAGCAATCAGCCCCAGCATTTT
j_gene: TRBJ2-1; abundance: once; v_gene: TRBV27; d_gene: .; CDR3aa: CASSIRVTRGNEQFF; CDR3nt: TGTGCCAGCTCAATAAGAGTGACCAGGGGCAATGAGCAGTTCTTC
j_gene: TRBJ2-3; abundance: .; v_gene: TRBV11-2; d_gene: .; CDR3aa: CASSLRHFRLDTDTQYF; CDR3nt: TGTGCCAGCAGCTTACGGCACTTCAGGCTCGACACAGATACGCAGTATTTT
j_gene: TRBJ1-1; abundance: .; v_gene: TRBV28; d_gene: .; CDR3aa: CASNPLSPGTQMNTEAFF; CDR3nt: TGTGCCAGCAATCCACTATCTCCCGGGACTCAGATGAACACTGAAGCTTTCTTT
j_gene: TRBJ1-5; abundance: .; v_gene: TRBV2; d_gene: TRBD1; CDR3aa: CASSPGTEYSNQPQHF; CDR3nt: TGTGCCAGCAGCCCCGGGACAGAATATAGCAATCAGCCCCAGCATTTT
j_gene: TRBJ1-2; abundance: .; v_gene: TRBV12-3/TRBV12-4; d_gene: .; CDR3aa: CASTRDTYGYTF; CDR3nt: TGTGCCAGCACCCGGGACACCTATGGCTACACCTTC
j_gene: TRBJ1-5; abundance: .; v_gene: TRBV19; d_gene: TRBD1; CDR3aa: CASKPFGTDNQPQHF; CDR3nt: TGTGCCAGTAAACCTTTCGGGACAGACAATCAGCCCCAGCATTTT
j_gene: TRBJ2-1; abundance: .; v_gene: TRBV11-2; d_gene: .; CDR3aa: CASSLDGVPRQFF; CDR3nt: TGTGCCAGCAGCTTAGATGGAGTTCCTCGGCAGTTCTTC
j_gene: TRBJ1-4; abundance: .; v_gene: TRBV6-5; d_gene: TRBD1; CDR3aa: CASSYGQGNEKLFF; CDR3nt: TGTGCCAGCAGTTACGGACAGGGAAATGAAAAACTGTTTTTT
j_gene: TRBJ2-3; abundance: once; v_gene: TRBV11-2; d_gene: TRBD2; CDR3aa: CASSGVGLGVRNTQYF; CDR3nt: TGTGCTAGCAGCGGGGTGGGACTAGGGGTACGGAATACGCAGTATTTT
j_gene: TRBJ2-7; abundance: .; v_gene: TRBV5-4; d_gene: .; CDR3aa: CASSLPVAGHEQYF; CDR3nt: TGTGCCAGCAGCTTGCCAGTAGCCGGTCACGAGCAGTACTTC
j_gene: TRBJ2-7; abundance: .; v_gene: TRBV27; d_gene: TRBD2; CDR3aa: CASSPGTSGRKGQYF; CDR3nt: TGTGCCAGCAGCCCCGGGACTAGCGGGAGGAAGGGGCAGTACTTC
j_gene: TRBJ2-2; abundance: .; v_gene: TRBV3-1/TRBV3-2; d_gene: .; CDR3aa: CASSQDPRPGELFF; CDR3nt: TGTGCCAGCAGCCAAGATCCCAGGCCCGGGGAGCTGTTTTTT
j_gene: TRBJ1-1; abundance: .; v_gene: TRBV24-1; d_gene: .; CDR3aa: CATSDFQGRQAFF; CDR3nt: TGTGCCACCAGTGATTTCCAGGGGCGCCAAGCTTTCTTT
j_gene: TRBJ2-1; abundance: few; v_gene: TRBV12-3/TRBV12-4; d_gene: .; CDR3aa: CASSLGQNNEQFF; CDR3nt: TGTGCCAGCAGTTTAGGTCAAAACAATGAGCAGTTCTTC
j_gene: TRBJ1-2; abundance: .; v_gene: TRBV13; d_gene: TRBD1; CDR3aa: CASSWTGNYGYTF; CDR3nt: TGTGCCAGCAGCTGGACAGGAAACTATGGCTACACCTTC
j_gene: TRBJ1-4; abundance: .; v_gene: TRBV2; d_gene: .; CDR3aa: CASKKRPEEKLFF; CDR3nt: TGTGCCAGCAAGAAACGGCCGGAGGAAAAACTGTTTTTT
j_gene: TRBJ1-2; abundance: .; v_gene: TRBV19; d_gene: TRBD1; CDR3aa: CASSTQTKGAVGYTF; CDR3nt: TGTGCCAGTAGTACCCAGACCAAGGGGGCTGTTGGCTACACCTTC
j_gene: TRBJ1-3; abundance: .; v_gene: TRBV19; d_gene: .; CDR3aa: CASSTPGLSSGNTIYF; CDR3nt: TGTGCCAGTAGTACCCCGGGACTGAGCTCTGGAAACACCATATATTTT
j_gene: TRBJ2-1; abundance: .; v_gene: TRBV6-5; d_gene: .; CDR3aa: CASSYTGGGPGNEQFF; CDR3nt: TGTGCCAGCAGTTACACGGGGGGCGGTCCGGGGAATGAGCAGTTCTTC